Presented here are 30 T cell receptor beta chains from one specimen sequenced in a study of T cell repertoires in cytomegalovirus infection. Their antigens remain unidentified. TCRdb passed the reads through MiXCR, listing each CDR3 protein once. The sample records a few hundred thousand distinct CDR3 sequences, about 42% being singletons. Source: cultured PBMCs, taken from culture after CMV antigen stimulation. The receptor set was obtained from a human donor in good health (CMV status not recorded). Some clones in this sample may be carry-over from other donors' samples.

This chain links TRBV5-4 with TRBJ2-1; 15 bases are shared with TRBD2. The CDR3 contains 16 residues. V lost 4 bases, J lost 8 bases, and 7 bases stayed unmatched. The germline V gene has CDR1 SGHNT and CDR2 YYREEE (reference sequence). CDR3 protein: CASSPGLAGGSHEQFF. In nucleotides, the CDR3 is TGTGCCAGCAGCCCGGGACTAGCGGGAGGTTCTCATGAGCAGTTCTTC.

This sequence joins TRBV19 and TRBJ1-4, with D possibly TRBD1 on 6 matching bases. Germline values: CDR1 LNHDA, CDR2 SQIVND (reference sequence). Trimming cost V 10 bases and J 3 bases, with 15 bases left between them. CDR3 size: 14 residues. CDR3 sequence: CATKGGAANEKLFF. Written as DNA, the CDR3 is TGTGCCACGAAGGGGGGTGCGGCTAATGAAAAACTGTTTTTT.

This clonotype was observed many times. The CDR3 region has the DNA TGTGCCAGCAGCTTAGTTCGTACACCTCAAGAGACCCAGTACTTC. It codes for CASSLVRTPQETQYF. The rearrangement joins TRBV7-8 to TRBJ2-5, with no clear D. Looked up from germline, CDR1 is SGHVS and CDR2 is FQNEAQ. V gave up 1 base and J gave up 2 bases, with 11 bases separating them. CDR3 length: 15 residues. The whole variable domain, filled in from reference TRBV7-8 and TRBJ2-5, reads GAGVSQSPRYKVAKRGQDVALRCDPISGHVSLFWYQQALGQGPEFLTYFQNEAQLDKSGLPSDRFFAERPEGSVSTLKIQRTQQEDSAVYLCASSLVRTPQETQYFGPGTRLLVL.

The J gene is TRBJ2-1, the V gene TRBV6-5, with D hard to call. The V end lost 5 bases, the J end lost 1 base, and 9 bases lay between the germline ends. Germline V CDR1 and CDR2: MNHEY, SVGAGI. This CDR3 has 14 residues. The CDR3 bases are TGTGCCAGCAGTCGATCATATTCCTACAATGAGCAGTTCTTC. It encodes CASSRSYSYNEQFF.

The sample holds a few counts of this clonotype. The V gene is TRBV6-5, the J gene TRBJ1-1; D gene ambiguous. The CDR3 contains 13 residues. CDR1 is MNHEY and CDR2 is SVGAGI in the germline V gene. V shed 0 bases and J shed 4 bases, with 6 bases lying between them. The CDR3 is CASSYSWVTEAFF. In nucleotides, the CDR3 is TGTGCCAGCAGTTACTCGTGGGTCACTGAAGCTTTCTTT.

This chain uses TRBV6-2 or TRBV6-3 with TRBJ2-5, with D unclear. This CDR3 has 14 amino acids. The V end was cut by 6 bases, the J end by 3 bases, with 14 bases between. Per the germline V gene, CDR1 is MNHEY and CDR2 is SVGEGT. The CDR3 here is CASSDVRTKETQYF. CDR3 DNA sequence: TGTGCCAGCAGCGACGTGCGCACAAAAGAGACCCAGTACTTC.

This clonotype showed up just a few times. The chain links TRBV15 to TRBJ2-5, with 9 bases fitting TRBD1. The germline V gene encodes CDR1 LNHNV and CDR2 YYDKDF (reference sequence). Losses at the gene ends were 3 bases for V and 5 bases for J; bases not matched to a gene: 4. CDR3 size: 14 residues. CDR3 nucleotides: TGTGCCACCAGCAGGGGACAGGGTTTGGAGACCCAGTACTTC. Its protein product is CATSRGQGLETQYF. Full variable domain (missing parts from reference TRBV15 and TRBJ2-5): DAMVIQNPRYQVTQFGKPVTLSCSQTLNHNVMYWYQQKSSQAPKLLFHYYDKDFNNEADTPDNFQSRRPNTSFCFLDIRSPGLGDTAMYLCATSRGQGLETQYFGPGTRLLVL.

This clonotype has just a few counts. The rearrangement joins TRBV7-9 to TRBJ2-1; TRBD2 matches at 9 bases. Per germline, CDR1 SEHNR and CDR2 FQNEAQ (reference sequence). Trimming took 6 bases from V and 5 from J; bases not matched to a gene: 8. The CDR3 has 15 residues. The CDR3 DNA is TGTGCCAGCAGGGAACCGGGACTAGCTAACAATGAGCAGTTCTTC. It encodes CASREPGLANNEQFF.

This chain connects TRBV12-3 or TRBV12-4 to TRBJ2-7; D is undetermined. Trimming removed 1 base from V and 2 bases from J, with 6 bases in between. The CDR3 runs 13 residues. CDR3: CASSLVDAYEQYF. The CDR3 DNA reads TGTGCCAGCAGTTTAGTGGATGCCTACGAGCAGTACTTC.

This clonotype was picked up a small number of times. The rearrangement joins TRBV6-5 to TRBJ2-1, with 7 bases matching TRBD2. Germline V gives CDR1 MNHEY, CDR2 SVGAGI. This CDR3 has 15 amino acids. The J segment lost 6 bases and the V segment lost 7 bases, leaving 12 bases of the junction unmatched. This chain's CDR3 is CASTPWEGNSNEQFF. CDR3 coding DNA: TGTGCCAGCACTCCTTGGGAGGGGAACAGCAATGAGCAGTTCTTC.

The sample holds a few counts of this clonotype. V usage is TRBV12-3 or TRBV12-4 and J usage is TRBJ2-6; no firm D call. The CDR3 spans 15 residues. V lost 3 bases to trimming and J lost 2 bases, with 8 bases between them. CDR3 DNA sequence: TGTGCCAGCAGTTTTACCGGCGCTGGGGCCAACGTCCTGACTTTC. Protein: CASSFTGAGANVLTF.

This clonotype was found once. The V and J genes are TRBV6-1 and TRBJ2-5; TRBD2 matches 9 bases. V lost 4 bases and J lost 4; bases outside the gene matches: 7. This CDR3 is 15 amino acids long. In germline, CDR1 is MNHNS, CDR2 SASEGT. The CDR3 sequence is CASSAPRTSVETQYF. The CDR3 DNA follows: TGTGCCAGCAGTGCCCCCCGGACTAGCGTAGAGACCCAGTACTTC.

The J gene is TRBJ1-1, the V gene TRBV4-2; D uncertain. The CDR3 runs 13 residues. CDR1 and CDR2 (germline): LGHNA, YNFKEQ. Between the trimmed V and J ends, which lost 0 bases and 4 bases, there was a span of 6 bases. CDR3: CASSQEAGTEAFF. In DNA form, the CDR3 reads TGTGCCAGCAGCCAAGAAGCAGGCACTGAAGCTTTCTTT.

This rearrangement joins TRBV2 to TRBJ2-5; D is unclear. V shed 6 bases and J shed 5 bases, with 13 bases lying between them. The CDR3 totals 13 residues. The germline gives CDR1 SNHLY, CDR2 FYNNEI. The CDR3 bases are TGTGCCAGCAGAACCGCCACTTCGGAGACCCAGTACTTC. Translating gives CASRTATSETQYF.

The J gene is TRBJ2-1, the V gene TRBV19, with TRBD2 matching over 12 bases. Trimming took 5 bases from V and 9 from J; bases not matched to a gene: 5. Germline V gene lookup returns CDR1 LNHDA and CDR2 SQIVND (reference sequence). The CDR3 has 14 residues. The CDR3 is CASSLAGGPIEQFF. CDR3 sequence (DNA): TGTGCCAGTAGTCTAGCGGGAGGGCCCATTGAGCAGTTCTTC.

This clonotype was seen once. This chain connects TRBV20-1 to TRBJ2-3, with D unclear. The V and J ends lost 2 bases and 2 bases respectively, with 5 bases between them. This CDR3 region has 12 residues. CDR1 is DFQATT, CDR2 SNEGSKA, per germline (reference sequence). CDR3 region: CSARYDTDTQYF. Written as DNA, the CDR3 is TGCAGTGCTAGATATGACACAGATACGCAGTATTTT.

The chain is built from TRBV10-3 and TRBJ2-1; tentatively, D is TRBD2 (5 bases). Germline V gene data show CDR1 as ENHRY and CDR2 as SYGVKD. Trimming pared 10 bases from V and 8 bases from J, leaving 15 bases between. The CDR3 runs 12 residues. CDR3 DNA sequence: TGTGCCACTCTCTCGGGGTATCATGAGCAGTTCTTC. Translated: CATLSGYHEQFF.

This rearrangement joins TRBV19 to TRBJ2-7, with 7 bases identical to TRBD1. V shed 10 bases, J shed 7 bases, and the junction held 19 bases outside the gene matches. This CDR3 has 15 residues. The V gene's germline CDR1 is LNHDA and CDR2 SQIVND (reference sequence). The CDR3 sequence: CATSPEQGSFREQYF. CDR3 DNA: TGTGCCACCTCCCCAGAACAGGGGTCATTTCGAGAGCAGTACTTC.

This rearrangement joins TRBV2 to TRBJ2-7, with 7 bases matching TRBD2. The germline V gene has CDR1 SNHLY and CDR2 FYNNEI. Trimming took 3 bases from V and 0 from J; bases not matched to a gene: 5. This CDR3 contains 15 residues. The CDR3: CASSDGAGLSYEQYF. In DNA form, the CDR3 reads TGTGCCAGCAGTGACGGAGCGGGGCTCTCCTACGAGCAGTACTTC.

V gene TRBV6-5 combines with J gene TRBJ2-3, with 7 bases matching TRBD2. Germline V gene data show CDR1 as MNHEY and CDR2 as SVGAGI. Trimming cost V 8 bases and J 0 bases; bases outside gene matches: 8. The CDR3 sequence is 15 residues long. The CDR3 sequence is CASGEGLTSTDTQYF. The CDR3 DNA is TGTGCCAGCGGGGAGGGTTTAACTAGCACAGATACGCAGTATTTT.

The V call is TRBV11-2, the J call TRBJ2-4; D ambiguous. CDR1 and CDR2 (germline): SGHAT, FQNNGV. Between the trimmed V and J ends, which lost 0 bases and 0 bases, there was a span of 9 bases. This CDR3 is 16 amino acids long. As DNA, the CDR3 is TGTGCCAGCAGCTTAGATTGGCAGTTAGCCAAAAACATTCAGTACTTC. It encodes CASSLDWQLAKNIQYF.

The gene calls are TRBV7-6 and TRBJ2-3; 10 bases agree with TRBD2. Germline V lookup: CDR1 SGHVS, CDR2 FNYEAQ. The J segment lost 5 bases and the V segment lost 4 bases, leaving 9 bases of the junction unmatched. This CDR3 contains 16 residues. The CDR3 sequence is CASSSPLAGVGDTQYF. CDR3 sequence (DNA): TGTGCCAGCAGCTCACCTCTAGCGGGAGTGGGAGATACGCAGTATTTT.

The rearrangement links TRBV6-5 to TRBJ2-1; 12 nucleotides match TRBD2. The CDR3 totals 16 residues. From germline, CDR1 is MNHEY and CDR2 SVGAGI. V lost 0 bases to trimming and J lost 9 bases; unmatched junction nucleotides: 6. CDR3 sequence reads: CASSYSSSGRAGEQFF. The CDR3, as DNA: TGTGCCAGCAGTTACTCCTCTAGCGGGAGGGCCGGTGAGCAGTTCTTC.

This clonotype was seen more than once but under ten times. V usage is TRBV7-2 and J usage is TRBJ2-5, with TRBD1 matching 7 bases. V was pared by 0 bases and J by 5 bases, with 3 bases of the junction left unmatched. The CDR3 is made up of 14 amino acids. Germline V gene data show CDR1 as SGHTA and CDR2 as FQGNSA. DNA for the CDR3: TGTGCCAGCAGCTTAGCAGCAGGGGGTGAGACCCAGTACTTC. Protein sequence: CASSLAAGGETQYF.

The chain combines TRBV6-9 with TRBJ2-7; the D is unclear. This CDR3 contains 14 residues. V lost 4 bases, J lost 2 bases, and 12 bases lay in between. Germline CDR1 and CDR2: MNHGY and SVAAGI. The CDR3 nucleotides are TGTGCCAGCAGTTTGAGGACGCTTCCCTACGAGCAGTACTTC. It encodes CASSLRTLPYEQYF.

This clonotype was counted ten times or more. The chain employs TRBV7-2 and TRBJ2-1; no clear D. This CDR3 comprises 14 residues. V was cut by 1 base and J by 3 bases, with 7 bases left in between. Germline V gene data show CDR1 as SGHTA and CDR2 as FQGNSA. CDR3 loop: CASSLGGDYNEQFF. Written as DNA, the CDR3 is TGTGCCAGCAGCTTAGGTGGAGACTACAATGAGCAGTTCTTC.

The rearrangement links TRBV20-1 to TRBJ1-2; D may be TRBD1 (5 bases). This CDR3 spans 12 amino acids. Germline V lookup: CDR1 DFQATT, CDR2 SNEGSKA (reference sequence). V lost 3 bases, J lost 3 bases, and 8 bases lay in between. CDR3 bases: TGCAGTGCTAGGAGACAGCACTATGGCTACACCTTC. This encodes CSARRQHYGYTF.

V usage is TRBV12-3 or TRBV12-4 and J usage is TRBJ2-1; perhaps TRBD2 as D (6 bases). CDR3 size: 16 residues. V was clipped by 5 bases and J by 4 bases, with 18 bases between them. In nucleotides, the CDR3 is TGTGCCAGCAGTCTTTCAGGCGGGCGGGGTTACAATGAGCAGTTCTTC. It encodes CASSLSGGRGYNEQFF.

The count of this clonotype is one. V is TRBV20-1 and J is TRBJ2-7; D possibly corresponds to TRBD2 (6 bases). The CDR3 totals 15 residues. Trimming shortened V by 5 bases and J by 0 bases, and 17 bases separated the two germline ends. The germline V gene encodes CDR1 DFQATT and CDR2 SNEGSKA (reference sequence). CDR3 coding DNA: TGCAGTGCTGCTTGGGGTAGCGGAGACTCCTACGAGCAGTACTTC. This sequence encodes CSAAWGSGDSYEQYF.

This rearrangement joins TRBV5-1 to TRBJ2-7; either TRBD1 or TRBD2 may fit D (5 bases each). Germline CDR1 SGHRS, CDR2 YFSETQ. V was shortened by 4 bases and J by 3 bases, with 14 bases between the two germline ends. CDR3 length equals 14 residues. In DNA, the CDR3 is TGCGCCAGCAGCAACCGGGACGGACTCTACGAGCAGTACTTC. Amino acids: CASSNRDGLYEQYF. The variable domain in full, with the rest retrieved from reference TRBV5-1 and TRBJ2-7, is KAGVTQTPRYLIKTRGQQVTLSCSPISGHRSVSWYQQTPGQGLQFLFEYFSETQRNKGNFPGRFSGRQFSNSRSEMNVSTLELGDSALYLCASSNRDGLYEQYFGPGTRLTVT.